This is a list of T cell receptor beta chains from one sample in a study of blood T cell repertoires in COVID-19. Profiled with immunoSEQ multiplex PCR; TCRdb holds only in-frame clones, not every one. The table lists around 140,000 clones, approximately 87% of them singletons. The sequencing sample was made of peripheral blood. The receptors stem from a woman between 50 and 59 years old with active or convalescent COVID-19. Each CDR3 is given without its conserved first and last residue. Fields, in order: V gene, J gene, CDR3 protein.

TRBV4-1	TRBJ1-2	ASSASRGVGALAYGYT
TRBV14	TRBJ1-6	ASRSGTEGSPLH
TRBV27	TRBJ2-3	ASSKTSGITDTQY
TRBV2	TRBJ2-3	ASSGTDTDTQY
TRBV14	TRBJ1-1	ASSHLRQGATNTEAF
TRBV2	TRBJ1-5	ASSATGTGKGANQPQH
TRBV7-3	TRBJ2-2	ASRSTGELF
TRBV7-8	TRBJ2-7	ASSRGRVGEQY
TRBV6-2/TRBV6-3	TRBJ2-1	ASSTRVASSYNEQF
TRBV6-1	TRBJ1-5	ASSERGNSNQPQH
TRBV7-2	TRBJ1-5	ASSFAGTGDQPQH
TRBV7-2	TRBJ1-1	ASSLITRVQEAF
TRBV9	TRBJ2-3	ASSPRDRGFSTDTQY
TRBV10-3	TRBJ1-6	AIRGQVDNSPLH